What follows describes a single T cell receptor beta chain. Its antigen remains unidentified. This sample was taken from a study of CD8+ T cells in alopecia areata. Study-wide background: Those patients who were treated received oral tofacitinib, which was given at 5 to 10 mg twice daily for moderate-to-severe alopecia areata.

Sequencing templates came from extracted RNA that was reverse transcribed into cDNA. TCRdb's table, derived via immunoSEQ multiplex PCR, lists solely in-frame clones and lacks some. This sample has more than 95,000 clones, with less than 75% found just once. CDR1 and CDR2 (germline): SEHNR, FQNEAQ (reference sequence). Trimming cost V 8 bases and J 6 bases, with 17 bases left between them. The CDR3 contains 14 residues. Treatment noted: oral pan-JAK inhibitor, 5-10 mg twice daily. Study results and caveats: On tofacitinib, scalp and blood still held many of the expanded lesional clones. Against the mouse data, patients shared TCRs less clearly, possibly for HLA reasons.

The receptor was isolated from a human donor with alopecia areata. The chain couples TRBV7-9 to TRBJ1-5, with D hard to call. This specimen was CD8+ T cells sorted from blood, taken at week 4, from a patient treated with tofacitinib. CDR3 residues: CASAPEGHGQPQHF. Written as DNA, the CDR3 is TGTGCCAGCGCCCCGGAGGGTCACGGTCAGCCCCAGCATTTT.